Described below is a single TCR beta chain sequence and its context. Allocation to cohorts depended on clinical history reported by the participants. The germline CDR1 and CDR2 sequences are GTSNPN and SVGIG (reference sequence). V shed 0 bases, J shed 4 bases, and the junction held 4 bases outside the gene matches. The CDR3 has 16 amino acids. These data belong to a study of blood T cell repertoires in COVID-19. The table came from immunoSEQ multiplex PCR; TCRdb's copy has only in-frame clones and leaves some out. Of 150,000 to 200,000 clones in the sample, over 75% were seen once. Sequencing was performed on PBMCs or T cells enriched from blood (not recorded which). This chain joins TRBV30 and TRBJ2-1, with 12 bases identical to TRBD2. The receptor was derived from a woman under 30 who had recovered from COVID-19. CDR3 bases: TGTGCCTGGAGTGTACTAGCGGGAGGTTTTTACAATGAGCAGTTCTTC. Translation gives CAWSVLAGGFYNEQFF.